A selection of T cell receptor beta chains follows, all from one sample in a study of T cell changes during pregnancy in multiple sclerosis. The repertoire was sequenced with immunoSEQ multiplex PCR; TCRdb's copy has only in-frame clones and lacks some. The profile shows under 80,000 clones, 92% of them singletons. Material: peripheral blood, obtained after pregnancy. All receptors come from a female donor in good health, enrolled as a control in a pregnancy study. CDR3s include the opening cysteine and the closing phenylalanine or tryptophan. The D gene is left open where the match is weak. Size is omitted from some rows. Given values are once, few, many or a class for expanded clones.

j_call | d_call | clone_size | v_call | cdr3_aa | cdr3_nt
TRBJ2-2 | . | once | TRBV6-1 | CASSERVDAGELFF | TGTGCCAGCAGTGAGAGGGTAGACGCCGGGGAGCTGTTTTTT
TRBJ1-2 | . | . | TRBV6-6 | CASSYAGPRGYTF | TGTGCCAGCAGTTACGCAGGCCCAAGGGGCTACACCTTC
TRBJ2-2 | . | . | TRBV19 | CASSFSGENTGELFF | TGTGCCAGTAGCTTCTCCGGGGAGAACACCGGGGAGCTGTTTTTT
TRBJ2-4 | TRBD1 | . | TRBV19 | CASSITLHRGGNIQYF | TGTGCCAGTAGTATAACTTTGCACAGGGGCGGGAACATTCAGTACTTC
TRBJ1-2 | . | . | TRBV6-1 | CASIWERANYGYTF | TGTGCCAGCATCTGGGAGCGAGCTAACTATGGCTACACCTTC
TRBJ2-6 | . | . | TRBV6-4 | CASSEYSSSGANVLTF | TGTGCCAGCAGTGAATACAGCTCCTCTGGGGCCAACGTCCTGACTTTC
TRBJ2-7 | . | . | TRBV7-6 | CASRGYRGSEQYF | TGTGCCAGCAGGGGCTACAGAGGGTCCGAGCAGTACTTC
TRBJ1-5 | . | few | TRBV28 | CASSRTVDQPQHF | TGTGCCAGCAGTCGGACAGTTGATCAGCCCCAGCATTTT
TRBJ1-6 | . | . | TRBV6-1 | CASSEARGISGSPLHF | TGTGCCAGCAGTGAAGCTCGCGGCATCTCTGGGTCACCCCTCCACTTT
TRBJ2-1 | TRBD1 | . | TRBV27 | CASSKTGLGNEQFF | TGTGCCAGCAGTAAGACAGGGCTTGGCAATGAGCAGTTCTTC
TRBJ2-2 | TRBD1 | . | TRBV27 | CASSLSSGTGRGGELFF | TGTGCCAGCAGTTTATCTTCCGGGACAGGGAGAGGAGGGGAGCTGTTTTTT
TRBJ1-1 | TRBD1 | . | TRBV19 | CASHRTGMNTEAFF | TGTGCCAGCCATCGGACAGGGATGAACACTGAAGCTTTCTTT
TRBJ2-7 | . | . | TRBV11-2 | CASSPPISDLFYEQYF | TGTGCCAGCAGCCCTCCCATCAGCGACCTCTTCTACGAGCAGTACTTC
TRBJ1-1 | TRBD1 | . | TRBV5-1 | CASRQGSIMNTEAFF | TGCGCCAGCCGACAGGGGTCAATCATGAACACTGAAGCTTTCTTT
TRBJ2-6 | . | . | TRBV5-4 | CASSLQGANVLTF | TGTGCCAGCAGCTTGCAGGGAGCCAACGTCCTGACTTTC
TRBJ1-1 | . | . | TRBV5-4 | CATRQLNTEAFF | TGTGCCACAAGACAGCTAAACACTGAAGCTTTCTTT